These 20 T cell receptor beta chains were all obtained from the same sample, sequenced in a study of T cell repertoires in cytomegalovirus infection. TCRdb called the reads again in MiXCR, with one record for every CDR3 protein. Of approximately 190,000 distinct CDR3 sequences listed, roughly 9% are singletons. Sequenced sample: PBMCs. These receptors all stem from a human donor in good health (CMV status not recorded). Some clones in this sample may be carry-over from other donors' samples.

Details on this clonotype: A read error is possible here, since a much larger clone lies one base away. The rearrangement links TRBV20-1 to TRBJ2-3, with TRBD2 matching over 10 bases. CDR1 and CDR2 from the germline V gene are DFQATT and SNEGSKA (reference sequence). This CDR3 comprises 16 residues. CDR3 region: CSARTSGRDYTDMQYF. The CDR3 coding sequence is TGCAGTGCTAGGACTAGCGGGCGGGACTACACAGATATGCAGTATTTT.

This clonotype showed up just a few times. The chain carries TRBV14 and TRBJ2-3; 13 bases fit TRBD2. Losses at the gene ends were 0 bases for V and 1 base for J; bases not matched to a gene: 7. The CDR3 loop spans 19 amino acids. CDR1 SGHDN and CDR2 FVKESK come from the germline V gene. The CDR3 nucleotides are TGTGCCAGCAGCCAAGATAACCATGGACTAGCGGGGGGCACAGATACGCAGTATTTT. This codes for CASSQDNHGLAGGTDTQYF.

Concerning this clonotype: A clone one base away is much larger, so this may be a read error. This chain connects TRBV7-2 to TRBJ1-1; D may be TRBD1 (6 bases). The germline V gene encodes CDR1 SGHTA and CDR2 FQGNSA. The CDR3 has 15 amino acids. This CDR3 reads CAISLGGGLSTEAFF. The CDR3 DNA reads TGTGCCATCAGCTTAGGGGGGGGACTGTCAACTGAAGCTTTCTTT.

This clonotype occurred a few times. The chain couples TRBV20-1 to TRBJ1-2; the match to TRBD1 covers 9 bases. The CDR3 has 16 amino acids. Trimming took 0 bases from V and 0 from J; bases not matched to a gene: 5. Germline lookup yields CDR1 DFQATT and CDR2 SNEGSKA (reference sequence). CDR3 sequence (DNA): TGCAGTGCTAGAGATTCCCGGACAGGGGCTAACTATGGCTACACCTTC. It specifies CSARDSRTGANYGYTF.

This clonotype was counted ten times or more. The chain links TRBV7-2 to TRBJ1-1; possibly TRBD1 for D (5 bases). V was cut by 7 bases and J by 5 bases, with 20 bases left in between. The V gene's germline CDR1 is SGHTA and CDR2 FQGNSA. This CDR3 has 15 residues. CDR3 DNA sequence: TGTGCCAGCAACCAACCTTTCCAGGGTTTTACTGAAGCTTTCTTT. Amino acids: CASNQPFQGFTEAFF.

Ten or more counts support this clonotype. The V and J genes are TRBV7-9 and TRBJ2-1; D unclear. This CDR3 is built from 15 residues. V shed 1 base and J shed 2 bases, with 9 bases lying between them. Germline values: CDR1 SEHNR, CDR2 FQNEAQ (reference sequence). The CDR3: CASSLDWGTYNEQFF. In nucleotides, the CDR3 is TGTGCCAGCAGCTTAGATTGGGGAACCTACAATGAGCAGTTCTTC.

This clonotype was counted between two and nine times. The DNA for the CDR3 is TGTGCCAGCAGTTTGCGTGGAGCGGGAGGGAGACAGACCCAGTACTTC. It encodes CASSLRGAGGRQTQYF. The genes are TRBV27 and TRBJ2-5, with 10 bases lining up with TRBD2. Germline V CDR1 and CDR2: MNHEY, SMNVEV (reference sequence). The CDR3 extends over 16 amino acids. The V segment lost 3 bases and the J segment 6 bases; nucleotides outside the gene matches: 10.

The chain uses TRBV9 and TRBJ2-7; no definite D call. V lost 0 bases to trimming and J lost 2 bases, with 9 bases between them. The CDR3 loop spans 14 amino acids. Germline V gene sequence: CDR1 SGDLS, CDR2 YYNGEE. CDR3 DNA sequence: TGTGCCAGCAGCGTAGGTCAGAGTACCTACGAGCAGTACTTC. This sequence encodes CASSVGQSTYEQYF. The full variable domain, its missing parts supplied by reference TRBV9 and TRBJ2-7, is DSGVTQTPKHLITATGQRVTLRCSPRSGDLSVYWYQQSLDQGLQFLIQYYNGEERAKGNILERFSAQQFPDLHSELNLSSLELGDSALYFCASSVGQSTYEQYFGPGTRLTVT.

This clonotype was recorded many times. The V and J genes are TRBV7-8 and TRBJ2-5; TRBD2 matches 8 bases. CDR1 is SGHVS and CDR2 is FQNEAQ in the germline V gene. The V gene end was trimmed by 5 bases and the J gene end by 5 bases; junction bases not matched to a gene: 19. The CDR3 length is 18 residues. CDR3 residues: CASSPEGGVGLVTETQYF. CDR3 nucleotides: TGTGCCAGCAGCCCCGAGGGCGGAGTGGGACTAGTGACGGAGACCCAGTACTTC.

The rearrangement links TRBV18 to TRBJ1-6; D is ambiguous. V lost 1 base and J lost 8, with 15 bases in between. The length of the CDR3 is 16 residues. Germline V gene sequence: CDR1 KGHSH, CDR2 LQKENI. The CDR3 reads CASSPRSTPGDSPLHF. DNA for the CDR3: TGTGCCAGCTCACCACGCTCGACTCCGGGAGATTCACCCCTCCACTTT.

This clonotype was counted ten times or more. The chain recombines TRBV4-3 with TRBJ2-1, with 10 bases lining up with TRBD2. After removal of 0 bases from V and 6 bases from J, the junction contained 11 bases not matched to a gene. Germline values: CDR1 LGHNA, CDR2 YSLEER. The CDR3 length is 18 residues. The CDR3 protein is CASSQDASGSFPSNEQFF. CDR3 nucleotides: TGCGCCAGCAGCCAAGATGCTAGCGGGAGCTTCCCTTCCAATGAGCAGTTCTTC.

This clonotype was seen at least ten times. This rearrangement joins TRBV11-3 to TRBJ1-1; D possibly corresponds to TRBD1 (5 bases). CDR1 SGHNT and CDR2 YENEEA come from the germline V gene. The CDR3 has 13 residues. With 5 bases removed from V and 4 bases from J, the gap between germline ends came to 11 bases. CDR3 coding DNA: TGTGCCAGCAGCAGGGGTGTGGGCACTGAAGCTTTCTTT. Residues: CASSRGVGTEAFF.

In its sample, this clonotype was seen many times. The chain carries TRBV7-8 and TRBJ1-5, with 7 bases identical to TRBD1. The V segment lost 5 bases and the J segment 2 bases; nucleotides outside the gene matches: 12. This CDR3 comprises 17 residues. The germline V gene has CDR1 SGHVS and CDR2 FQNEAQ. The CDR3 coding sequence is TGTGCCAGCAGCACAAGAGCAGGGGGTATTGGCAATCAGCCCCAGCATTTT. Its translation is CASSTRAGGIGNQPQHF.

The gene calls are TRBV3-1 and TRBJ1-5, with D possibly TRBD1 on 5 matching bases. The length of the CDR3 is 16 residues. V lost 0 bases, J lost 3 bases, and 12 bases lay in between. Germline values: CDR1 LGHDT, CDR2 YNNKEL (reference sequence). CDR3 coding DNA: TGTGCCAGCAGCCAAGACCAGGCAGGGCTCAATCAGCCCCAGCATTTT. This sequence encodes CASSQDQAGLNQPQHF.

This clonotype was found many times. The chain is built from TRBV12-3 or TRBV12-4 and TRBJ2-3, with D possibly being TRBD2 (6 bases). V lost 5 bases and J 0 bases, leaving 9 bases between the germline ends. The CDR3 has 14 residues. The CDR3 spells CASSRDFSTDTQYF. CDR3 DNA: TGTGCCAGCAGTCGGGACTTCAGCACAGATACGCAGTATTTT.

This clonotype was counted between two and nine times. The V and J genes are TRBV7-9 and TRBJ2-3; 10 bases match TRBD2. Trimming cost V 0 bases and J 3 bases; bases outside gene matches: 6. Germline V gene sequence: CDR1 SEHNR, CDR2 FQNEAQ (reference sequence). The CDR3 contains 17 residues. CDR3 in DNA: TGTGCCAGCAGCTTAGCGTTGAAGACTAGCGGGACAGATACGCAGTATTTT. It is translated as CASSLALKTSGTDTQYF.

This clonotype was counted only a few times. The chain combines TRBV24-1 with TRBJ2-3, with D tentatively TRBD2 (5 bases). The V end was cut by 7 bases, the J end by 5 bases, with 12 bases between. The CDR3 is made up of 13 amino acids. The germline gives CDR1 KGHDR, CDR2 SFDVKD. The CDR3, as DNA: TGTGCCACCAGAGGAGGTCCGGGAGATACGCAGTATTTT. Translating it yields CATRGGPGDTQYF.

This clonotype was detected many times. The rearrangement joins TRBV6-1 to TRBJ1-1; perhaps TRBD1 as D (6 bases). Germline lookup yields CDR1 MNHNS and CDR2 SASEGT. Trimming took 6 bases from V and 1 from J, leaving 12 bases between them. This CDR3 contains 14 residues. The CDR3 nucleotides are TGTGCCAGCAGACTTGACAGGCAGAACACTGAAGCTTTCTTT. It yields the protein CASRLDRQNTEAFF.

This chain uses TRBV28 with TRBJ1-2; D is ambiguous. V was trimmed by 6 bases and J by 0 bases, leaving 11 bases between them. CDR1 is MDHEN and CDR2 is SYDVKM in the germline V gene. The CDR3 length is 14 residues. CDR3 sequence reads: CASRIGIANYGYTF. CDR3 bases: TGTGCCAGCAGGATAGGGATAGCTAACTATGGCTACACCTTC.

This clonotype was picked up many times. The CDR3 region is CASSLSPAMNTEAFF. The CDR3 nucleotides read TGTGCCAGCAGCTTATCGCCAGCCATGAACACTGAAGCTTTCTTT. V is TRBV7-3 and J is TRBJ1-1, with no clear D. The CDR3 totals 15 residues. Trimming left V 2 bases short and J 0 bases short, with 10 bases between. Germline assignment: CDR1 SGHTA and CDR2 FQGTGA.